These 30 T cell receptor beta chains came from one sample sequenced in a study of cytomegalovirus exposure and HLA in healthy donors. Use of 60 Vbeta and 13 Jbeta primers characterized the PCR. The assay was immunoSEQ multiplex PCR, and TCRdb's table has in-frame clones only and misses some. The repertoire holds about 180,000 clones, with roughly 80% as singletons. Source material: PBMCs. The receptors come from a male donor in good health and CMV-seronegative.

The V and J genes are TRBV6-4 and TRBJ2-1; D call uncertain. The CDR3 consists of 12 residues. CDR1 and CDR2 (germline): MRHNA, SNTAGT. The V and J ends lost 2 bases and 9 bases respectively, with 8 bases between them. The CDR3 is CASSDAGSEQFF. The CDR3 DNA is TGTGCCAGCAGTGACGCCGGTAGTGAGCAGTTCTTC.

This clone was detected a few times. The V and J genes are TRBV7-9 and TRBJ1-1, with 12 nucleotides matching TRBD1. V dropped 5 bases and J dropped 6; count of bases not matched to a gene: 4. This CDR3 contains 14 residues. Per the germline V gene, CDR1 is SEHNR and CDR2 is FQNEAQ (reference sequence). The CDR3 loop is CASSRGQGASEAFF. In DNA form, the CDR3 reads TGTGCCAGCAGCAGGGGACAGGGGGCCTCTGAAGCTTTCTTT.

The V gene is TRBV6-6, the J gene TRBJ2-7; 13 nucleotides agree with TRBD2. Germline assignment: CDR1 MNHNY and CDR2 SVGAGI (reference sequence). The length of the CDR3 is 16 residues. The trim removed 5 bases at V and 2 bases at J, leaving 6 bases unmatched. CDR3 sequence: CASSKPGTSGTYEQYF. CDR3 in DNA: TGTGCCAGCAGTAAACCCGGGACTAGCGGGACCTACGAGCAGTACTTC.

In this sample, this clone turned up a few times. The J gene is TRBJ2-7, the V gene TRBV5-4; 11 nucleotides match TRBD2. This CDR3 has 15 amino acids. V lost 4 bases and J lost 2; bases outside the gene matches: 5. The germline V gene has CDR1 SGHNT and CDR2 YYREEE (reference sequence). The CDR3 reads CASSPTSGSPYEQYF. CDR3 DNA: TGTGCCAGCAGCCCTACTAGCGGGAGCCCCTACGAGCAGTACTTC.

V is TRBV6-5 and J is TRBJ2-1; D possibly corresponds to TRBD1 (6 bases). The V gene's germline CDR1 is MNHEY and CDR2 SVGAGI. Trimming left V 5 bases short and J 3 bases short, with 14 bases between. This CDR3 contains 15 residues. The CDR3 DNA reads TGTGCCAGCAGTGGGACATCGGATCTCTACAATGAGCAGTTCTTC. It yields the protein CASSGTSDLYNEQFF.

This clone was observed a single time. This rearrangement joins TRBV5-6 to TRBJ2-3, with TRBD2 matching 7 bases. CDR3 length equals 16 residues. The germline CDR1 and CDR2 sequences are SGHDT and YYEEEE. Germline trimming cut 0 bases from V and 0 bases from J; bases unmatched to any gene: 4. CDR3 nucleotide sequence: TGTGCCAGCAGCTTGGAGTGGGGGGGGAGCACAGATACGCAGTATTTT. This gives the protein CASSLEWGGSTDTQYF.

V usage is TRBV2 and J usage is TRBJ2-7, with 9 bases that match TRBD2. The CDR3 is 15 residues long. Germline-derived CDR1 and CDR2 are SNHLY and FYNNEI. Trimming took 2 bases from V and 0 from J; bases not matched to a gene: 2. In DNA form, the CDR3 reads TGTGCCAGCAGTGAACCTAGCGGGACCTCCTACGAGCAGTACTTC. Translation gives CASSEPSGTSYEQYF.

This clone was found a few times. The gene calls are TRBV6-1 and TRBJ2-7, with 13 bases lining up with TRBD2. Per the germline V gene, CDR1 is MNHNS and CDR2 is SASEGT. CDR3 length: 15 amino acids. The trim removed 7 bases at V and 2 bases at J, leaving 5 bases unmatched. CDR3 sequence: CASIKGTSGTYEQYF. The CDR3 DNA sequence: TGTGCCAGCATTAAAGGGACTAGCGGGACCTACGAGCAGTACTTC.

The V and J genes are TRBV7-9 and TRBJ2-2; TRBD2 aligns across 11 bases. Germline V gene lookup returns CDR1 SEHNR and CDR2 FQNEAQ (reference sequence). The CDR3 consists of 16 residues. V shed 2 bases, J shed 1 base, and the junction held 0 bases outside the gene matches. Written as DNA, the CDR3 is TGTGCCAGCAGCTTACTAGCGGGGGGGAACACCGGGGAGCTGTTTTTT. It encodes CASSLLAGGNTGELFF.

V gene TRBV27 combines with J gene TRBJ1-2; tentative D call: TRBD1 (5 bases). Germline CDR1 and CDR2: MNHEY and SMNVEV (reference sequence). V lost 3 bases to trimming and J lost 5 bases, with 10 bases between them. The length of the CDR3 is 13 residues. CDR3 region: CASSFQGPYGYTF. The CDR3 DNA sequence: TGTGCCAGCAGTTTCCAGGGCCCTTATGGCTACACCTTC.

The sample holds a few counts of this clone. The chain carries TRBV5-6 and TRBJ1-1; D is uncertain. The germline V gene encodes CDR1 SGHDT and CDR2 YYEEEE. Trimming left V 1 base short and J 0 bases short, with 10 bases between. This CDR3 region has 15 residues. The CDR3 bases are TGTGCCAGCAGCTTGTGGCGGCAGTTGAACACTGAAGCTTTCTTT. This codes for CASSLWRQLNTEAFF.

This sequence joins TRBV2 and TRBJ2-3; 9 bases are shared with TRBD2. With 7 bases clipped from V and 2 bases from J, the junction kept 7 bases outside the gene matches. The length of the CDR3 is 15 residues. From germline, CDR1 is SNHLY and CDR2 FYNNEI. DNA of the CDR3: TGTGCCAGCAAGGAACTAGCGGGCCACACAGATACGCAGTATTTT. It yields the protein CASKELAGHTDTQYF.

The table lists this clone with a few counts. The chain's CDR3 is CASSLDQETQYF. The CDR3 region has the DNA TGCGCCAGCAGCCTAGACCAAGAGACCCAGTACTTC. The chain has TRBV5-1 and TRBJ2-5; D unclear. CDR1 and CDR2 from the germline V gene are SGHRS and YFSETQ. The V and J ends lost 4 bases and 0 bases respectively, with 4 bases between them. This CDR3 spans 12 amino acids.

J is TRBJ1-3 and V is TRBV5-4; TRBD1 matches at 8 bases. The CDR3 sequence is 16 residues long. CDR1 is SGHNT, CDR2 YYREEE, per germline (reference sequence). V shed 2 bases, J shed 2 bases, and the junction held 6 bases outside the gene matches. CDR3 nucleotides: TGTGCCAGCAGCTTCGGCAGGGGGCACACTGGAAACACCATATATTTT. Translating it yields CASSFGRGHTGNTIYF. The whole variable domain, filled in from reference TRBV5-4 and TRBJ1-3, reads ETGVTQSPTHLIKTRGQQVTLRCSSQSGHNTVSWYQQALGQGPQFIFQYYREEENGRGNFPPRFSGLQFPNYSSELNVNALELDDSALYLCASSFGRGHTGNTIYFGEGSWLTVV.

This chain links TRBV6-1 with TRBJ2-5, with D possibly TRBD1 on 6 matching bases. V lost 6 bases to trimming and J lost 2 bases, with 10 bases between them. CDR1 and CDR2 from the germline V gene are MNHNS and SASEGT. The CDR3 is made up of 13 amino acids. CDR3 nucleotides: TGTGCCAGCAGGCGGACAGTACAAGAGACCCAGTACTTC. Protein product: CASRRTVQETQYF.

The count of this clone is one. This chain uses TRBV18 with TRBJ2-1, with D perhaps TRBD2 (5 bases). V was clipped by 4 bases and J by 7 bases, with 14 bases between them. CDR3 length: 14 residues. Germline V gives CDR1 KGHSH, CDR2 LQKENI. The CDR3 coding sequence is TGTGCCAGCTCACTGGGTCAGCGGAAAAATGAGCAGTTCTTC. It is translated as CASSLGQRKNEQFF.

In its sample, this clone was seen a few times. This chain connects TRBV30 to TRBJ1-6; 9 bases are shared with TRBD1. The CDR3 is 15 amino acids. Germline assignment: CDR1 GTSNPN and CDR2 SVGIG (reference sequence). V lost 3 bases and J lost 5; bases outside the gene matches: 5. In nucleotides, the CDR3 is TGTGCCTGGAGGTCCTGGGACAGGGATAATTCACCCCTCCACTTT. Its translation is CAWRSWDRDNSPLHF.

V and J are TRBV7-8 and TRBJ2-7; 9 nucleotides agree with TRBD2. Losses at the gene ends were 0 bases for V and 0 bases for J; bases not matched to a gene: 9. Germline V gene lookup returns CDR1 SGHVS and CDR2 FQNEAQ. The CDR3 totals 18 residues. The CDR3 coding sequence is TGTGCCAGCAGCTTAGCTTCGGTGCGGGGGGGACTCTCCTACGAGCAGTACTTC. The encoded protein is CASSLASVRGGLSYEQYF.

The sample holds a few counts of this clone. The chain has TRBV6-1 and TRBJ2-2, with TRBD2 as a possible D gene (7 bases). The CDR3 is made up of 15 amino acids. The V gene lost 0 bases and the J gene lost 4 bases, with 9 bases spanning the gap. The germline gives CDR1 MNHNS, CDR2 SASEGT. The CDR3 protein is CASSEAGGPTGELFF. CDR3 DNA sequence: TGTGCCAGCAGTGAAGCGGGGGGGCCCACCGGGGAGCTGTTTTTT.

This rearrangement joins TRBV7-2 to TRBJ2-7, with D maybe TRBD2 (5 bases). V gave up 1 base and J gave up 2 bases, with 12 bases separating them. This CDR3 contains 15 residues. CDR1 is SGHTA and CDR2 is FQGNSA in the germline V gene. The chain's CDR3 is CASSLGGTGTYEQYF. The DNA for the CDR3 is TGTGCCAGCAGCTTAGGTGGAACGGGAACCTACGAGCAGTACTTC.

This chain connects TRBV23-1 to TRBJ2-7; 10 bases map to TRBD1. TRBV23-1 is reported as an ORF; its role is uncertain. The CDR3 sequence is 15 residues long. The V and J ends lost 3 bases and 3 bases, in that order; junction bases with no gene match: 5. This CDR3 is CASSHGTGDIYEQYF. In nucleotides, the CDR3 is TGCGCCAGCAGTCACGGGACAGGGGATATCTACGAGCAGTACTTC.

J is TRBJ2-7 and V is TRBV4-2, with 7 bases identical to TRBD1. The CDR3 has 17 amino acids. V trimming: 3 bases; J trimming: 3 bases; junction bases outside the gene matches: 14. Germline CDR1 is LGHNA and CDR2 is YNFKEQ. The DNA for the CDR3 is TGTGCCAGCAGCCACTTCCTGAGACAGGGAAGTATCTACGAGCAGTACTTC. Translated: CASSHFLRQGSIYEQYF.

This chain links TRBV9 with TRBJ2-2; D is ambiguous. The V and J ends lost 4 bases and 2 bases respectively, with 12 bases between them. Germline CDR1 and CDR2: SGDLS and YYNGEE. The CDR3 spans 15 residues. CDR3 region: CASSPQILNTGELFF. The CDR3 DNA reads as TGTGCCAGCAGCCCCCAAATACTTAACACCGGGGAGCTGTTTTTT.

CDR3 nucleotide sequence: TGCGCCAGCAGCCAGAGCCCCGGGACAGGGGGACATTCACCCCTCCACTTT. This codes for CASSQSPGTGGHSPLHF. The chain carries TRBV5-1 and TRBJ1-6; 11 bases line up with TRBD1. The CDR3 spans 17 residues. The V gene's germline CDR1 is SGHRS and CDR2 YFSETQ. Losses at the gene ends were 4 bases for V and 8 bases for J; bases not matched to a gene: 11. Using reference TRBV5-1 and TRBJ1-6 for the parts outside the CDR3, the full variable domain is KAGVTQTPRYLIKTRGQQVTLSCSPISGHRSVSWYQQTPGQGLQFLFEYFSETQRNKGNFPGRFSGRQFSNSRSEMNVSTLELGDSALYLCASSQSPGTGGHSPLHFGNGTRLTVT.

The sample holds one count of this clone. V and J are TRBV30 and TRBJ2-7, with D perhaps TRBD1 (6 bases). The CDR3 consists of 11 residues. The V gene lost 3 bases and the J gene lost 6 bases, with 9 bases spanning the gap. The V gene's germline CDR1 is GTSNPN and CDR2 SVGIG (reference sequence). CDR3 coding DNA: TGTGCCTGGAGCCCCAGGGGCGAGCAGTACTTC. Its protein product is CAWSPRGEQYF.

The gene calls are TRBV7-3 and TRBJ1-6, with 8 positions matching TRBD1. The CDR3 totals 17 residues. J gave up 5 bases and V 1 base, and 7 bases lay outside the gene matches. CDR1 SGHTA and CDR2 FQGTGA come from the germline V gene. This CDR3 reads CASSLNAGGADNSPLHF. The CDR3 coding sequence is TGTGCCAGCAGCTTAAATGCAGGGGGCGCCGATAATTCACCCCTCCACTTT.

This clone was detected a few times. This chain connects TRBV27 to TRBJ2-3; the D is unclear. Germline assignment: CDR1 MNHEY and CDR2 SMNVEV (reference sequence). The V end lost 8 bases, the J end lost 0 bases, and 12 bases lay between the germline ends. The CDR3 runs to 14 residues. The DNA for the CDR3 is TGTGCCAGCCTTGGGCTTTCTAGCACAGATACGCAGTATTTT. It specifies CASLGLSSTDTQYF.

The chain employs TRBV30 and TRBJ1-2; 10 nucleotides match TRBD1. With 5 bases clipped from V and 5 bases from J, the junction kept 5 bases outside the gene matches. Germline CDR1 and CDR2: GTSNPN and SVGIG (reference sequence). The length of the CDR3 is 13 residues. The CDR3 protein is CAWGQGDQYGYTF. The DNA of the CDR3 is TGTGCCTGGGGACAGGGGGACCAATATGGCTACACCTTC.

This rearrangement joins TRBV25-1 to TRBJ2-5, with 11 positions matching TRBD2. Germline V gives CDR1 MGHDK, CDR2 SYGVNS. Unmatched junction bases numbered 6, after V lost 1 base and J lost 2 bases. The CDR3 sequence is 17 residues long. This chain's CDR3 is CASSESGTSGQQETQYF. DNA for the CDR3: TGTGCCAGCAGTGAATCCGGGACTAGCGGACAACAAGAGACCCAGTACTTC.

This clone was detected only once. CDR3 in DNA: TGTGCCAGTAGTGAAGACAGGGCACGCAATCAGCCCCAGCATTTT. Amino acids: CASSEDRARNQPQHF. The chain links TRBV19 to TRBJ1-5; 7 positions agree with TRBD1. Germline V gene sequence: CDR1 LNHDA, CDR2 SQIVND (reference sequence). Losses at the gene ends were 5 bases for V and 2 bases for J; bases not matched to a gene: 6. The CDR3 is 15 residues long.